This TCR beta chain was obtained from a study of T cells in women clearing cervical HPV infection. In the study overall: Blood came at first lesion visit for cases, post-clearance for controls.

V trimming: 0 bases; J trimming: 4 bases; junction bases outside the gene matches: 2. CDR3 size: 15 residues. Germline assignment: CDR1 DFQATT and CDR2 SNEGSKA (reference sequence). Average input was roughly 1,200 ng genomic DNA for immunoSEQ TCR beta CDR3 amplification. TCRdb's copy holds only in-frame clones and misses some; the assay was immunoSEQ multiplex PCR. In total, the table holds 35,000 to 45,000 clones. To note about this clone: The read comes to an end 3 residues before the CDR3 does, leaving the germline J gene to fill in the end.

The sequenced sample consisted of blood buffy coat. This clonotype originated in a woman aged 18 to 75 with a cervical HPV16 infection that either progressed to CIN3+ or cleared (not recorded which). V and J are TRBV20-1 and TRBJ2-2; 10 nucleotides match TRBD2. CDR3: CSARDSGRSTGELFF. The covered CDR3 bases are TGCAGTGCTAGAGATAGCGGGAGGAGCACCGGGGAG.